The 25 T cell receptor beta chains listed next were all sequenced from one sample in a study of preoperative IRX-2 immunotherapy in early breast cancer. Noted treatment: preoperative locoregional IRX-2 cytokine immunotherapy. Assay used: immunoSEQ multiplex PCR; TCRdb lists only in-frame clones, some missing. The table records over 35,000 clones, approximately 94% of them present only once. Specimen: tumor tissue, collected after IRX-2 immunotherapy. All receptors derive from a human donor with breast cancer.

The J gene is TRBJ1-5, the V gene TRBV5-6; perhaps TRBD1 as D (6 bases). The CDR3 length is 16 residues. The V gene's germline CDR1 is SGHDT and CDR2 YYEEEE. V lost 0 bases to trimming and J lost 6 bases, with 16 bases between them. DNA for the CDR3: TGTGCCAGCAGCTTGGTGGGGGGGGGCAGGGGTCAGCCCCAGCATTTT. Its translation: CASSLVGGGRGQPQHF.

The chain is built from TRBV2 and TRBJ1-3, with D hard to call. This CDR3 has 13 residues. Trimming stripped 6 bases from V and 4 bases from J, with 10 bases between. The V gene's germline CDR1 is SNHLY and CDR2 FYNNEI. CDR3 nucleotide sequence: TGTGCCAGCAGGAAACAGCCCGGAAACACCATATATTTT. Protein: CASRKQPGNTIYF.

The rearrangement joins TRBV28 to TRBJ2-5; 7 bases map to TRBD1. The germline gives CDR1 MDHEN, CDR2 SYDVKM. The CDR3 spans 16 residues. V lost 7 bases, J lost 7 bases, and 18 bases stayed unmatched. The CDR3 sequence is CASTPIPGQAPLTQYF. CDR3 sequence (DNA): TGTGCCAGCACTCCCATCCCCGGACAGGCCCCGTTGACCCAGTACTTC.

J is TRBJ2-1 and V is TRBV4-3; D may be TRBD1 (6 bases). This CDR3 is 18 amino acids long. The ends were cut back, 2 bases at V and 4 bases at J, with 21 bases in the middle. Germline V gene lookup returns CDR1 LGHNA and CDR2 YSLEER. The CDR3 reads CASSQTPAFLRGYNEQFF. Written as DNA, the CDR3 is TGCGCCAGCAGCCAAACCCCAGCGTTTTTGAGGGGGTACAATGAGCAGTTCTTC.

V and J are TRBV6-5 and TRBJ2-5; possibly TRBD2 for D (6 bases). CDR1 and CDR2 from the germline V gene are MNHEY and SVGAGI. CDR3 length equals 14 residues. V lost 6 bases, J lost 4 bases, and 15 bases lay in between. The CDR3 nucleotides read TGTGCCAGCAGGGACCGGGAGTGGGGAGAGACCCAGTACTTC. Its protein is CASRDREWGETQYF.

This clone has only a few counts. The chain has TRBV4-3 and TRBJ1-1, with 8 bases fitting TRBD1. After removal of 4 bases from V and 0 bases from J, the junction contained 4 bases not matched to a gene. Germline CDR1 LGHNA, CDR2 YSLEER. CDR3 length: 15 residues. CDR3 nucleotides: TGCGCCAGCAGCCGAGTGACAGGGGTGAACACTGAAGCTTTCTTT. Translation gives CASSRVTGVNTEAFF.

The J gene is TRBJ2-7, the V gene TRBV2; 10 positions agree with TRBD1. The germline gives CDR1 SNHLY, CDR2 FYNNEI. This CDR3 is built from 15 residues. The V segment lost 4 bases and the J segment 4 bases; nucleotides outside the gene matches: 7. The CDR3 coding sequence is TGTGCCAGCAGTGCCGGGACAGGGGAAGGGTACGAGCAGTACTTC. Its translation: CASSAGTGEGYEQYF.

This clone has a handful of counts. The rearrangement uses TRBV4-3 and TRBJ1-1; D is possibly TRBD1 (6 bases). Germline V gene data show CDR1 as LGHNA and CDR2 as YSLEER. V was pared by 1 base and J by 0 bases, with 9 bases between. CDR3 length: 15 amino acids. CDR3 amino acids: CASSQGGHMNTEAFF. CDR3 nucleotides: TGCGCCAGCAGCCAAGGGGGACACATGAACACTGAAGCTTTCTTT.

V usage is TRBV4-3 and J usage is TRBJ2-2; perhaps TRBD2 as D (6 bases). This CDR3 has 16 residues. V gave up 1 base and J gave up 7 bases, with 16 bases separating them. Germline assignment: CDR1 LGHNA and CDR2 YSLEER. The DNA for the CDR3 is TGCGCCAGCAGCCAAGGTCTCGGGGGTTACGTCGGGGAGCTGTTTTTT. It codes for CASSQGLGGYVGELFF.

CDR3 coding DNA: TGTGCGGGCATGGGGCCTAGCGGGGGACTGTCTATGGACAATGAGCAGTTCTTC. This sequence encodes CAGMGPSGGLSMDNEQFF. V gene TRBV21-1 combines with J gene TRBJ2-1; the D call in the table, TRBD2, was not verified against the DNA. TRBV21-1 is marked as a pseudogene. CDR3 size: 18 residues.

The V gene is TRBV6-5, the J gene TRBJ2-7, with D unresolved. Trimming cost V 2 bases and J 2 bases, with 16 bases left between them. CDR3 length equals 16 residues. Germline V lookup: CDR1 MNHEY, CDR2 SVGAGI. The CDR3 DNA reads as TGTGCCAGCAGTTACGCGTTGGGTCCCACAGCCTACGAGCAGTACTTC. This codes for CASSYALGPTAYEQYF.

The chain combines TRBV19 with TRBJ2-3, with 9 bases aligning to TRBD2. The CDR3 is 17 residues long. Looked up from germline, CDR1 is LNHDA and CDR2 is SQIVND (reference sequence). V gave up 6 bases and J gave up 1 base; unmatched junction bases: 11. CDR3 protein: CASSPRAGGRGTDTQYF. The CDR3 nucleotides are TGTGCCAGTAGCCCCCGGGCGGGAGGGCGGGGCACAGATACGCAGTATTTT.

The chain recombines TRBV7-9 with TRBJ2-1; 7 nucleotides match TRBD2. Trimming took 3 bases from V and 0 from J; bases not matched to a gene: 8. CDR1 is SEHNR, CDR2 FQNEAQ, per germline (reference sequence). There are 17 residues in the CDR3. CDR3 sequence (DNA): TGTGCCAGCAGCTTTGGTCTAGCGGTAAGCTCCTACAATGAGCAGTTCTTC. Amino acids: CASSFGLAVSSYNEQFF.

CDR3 DNA: TGTGCCAGCAGCCCCCCCGGGAACACCATATATTTT. It codes for CASSPPGNTIYF. The chain carries TRBV9 and TRBJ1-3; no definite D call. The CDR3 has 12 residues. Trimming removed 4 bases at V and 7 bases at J, with 9 bases between. Germline V CDR1 and CDR2: SGDLS, YYNGEE. The complete variable domain, with remaining parts taken from reference TRBV9 and TRBJ1-3, reads DSGVTQTPKHLITATGQRVTLRCSPRSGDLSVYWYQQSLDQGLQFLIQYYNGEERAKGNILERFSAQQFPDLHSELNLSSLELGDSALYFCASSPPGNTIYFGEGSWLTVV.

V gene TRBV11-3 combines with J gene TRBJ2-1; 7 bases line up with TRBD1. V shed 1 base, J shed 4 bases, and the junction held 4 bases outside the gene matches. CDR1 is SGHNT and CDR2 is YENEEA in the germline V gene. CDR3 length: 15 amino acids. Written as DNA, the CDR3 is TGTGCCAGCAGCTTAGGGACAGGACCGTACAATGAGCAGTTCTTC. It is translated as CASSLGTGPYNEQFF.

V and J are TRBV4-2 and TRBJ2-6; 8 bases agree with TRBD1. Looked up from germline, CDR1 is LGHNA and CDR2 is YNFKEQ. Trimming cost V 4 bases and J 0 bases; bases outside gene matches: 11. The CDR3 length is 19 residues. CDR3 amino acids: CASSRLLGQASSGANVLTF. The CDR3 DNA is TGTGCCAGCAGCCGCCTCCTGGGACAGGCGAGCTCTGGGGCCAACGTCCTGACTTTC.

The gene calls are TRBV6-5 and TRBJ1-1; 7 bases are a match to TRBD1. The germline CDR1 and CDR2 sequences are MNHEY and SVGAGI. The length of the CDR3 is 14 residues. V shed 5 bases and J 2 bases; nucleotides not matched to a gene: 5. The CDR3 DNA is TGTGCCAGCAGTCCAGGGGGGGAAAACACTGAAGCTTTCTTT. Its translation: CASSPGGENTEAFF.

The chain couples TRBV29-1 to TRBJ2-1; D not resolved. The germline V gene encodes CDR1 SQVTM and CDR2 ANQGSEA. The V end was cut by 3 bases, the J end by 4 bases, with 10 bases between. The CDR3 consists of 13 residues. Written as DNA, the CDR3 is TGCAGCGTTGAGCGGCCGACATACAATGAGCAGTTCTTC. This translates into CSVERPTYNEQFF.

The chain combines TRBV9 with TRBJ2-1, with a weak D call TRBD2 (7 bases). This CDR3 comprises 14 residues. Trimming pared 3 bases from V and 9 bases from J, leaving 16 bases between. Germline V gene lookup returns CDR1 SGDLS and CDR2 YYNGEE. This CDR3 is CASSEGGSTGEQFF. The DNA of the CDR3 is TGTGCCAGCAGCGAGGGGGGGAGTACAGGTGAGCAGTTCTTC. Filled out from reference TRBV9 and TRBJ2-1, the complete variable domain reads DSGVTQTPKHLITATGQRVTLRCSPRSGDLSVYWYQQSLDQGLQFLIQYYNGEERAKGNILERFSAQQFPDLHSELNLSSLELGDSALYFCASSEGGSTGEQFFGPGTRLTVL.

CDR3 DNA: TGTGCCAGTAGTCAAGGGACTCAAGGGGTCAACACTGAAGCTTTCTTT. Protein sequence: CASSQGTQGVNTEAFF. This sequence joins TRBV19 and TRBJ1-1; weak D call: TRBD1 (5 bases). With 5 bases removed from V and 2 bases from J, the gap between germline ends came to 18 bases. The CDR3 consists of 16 residues. The germline V gene has CDR1 LNHDA and CDR2 SQIVND (reference sequence).

The rearrangement uses TRBV19 and TRBJ2-3, with TRBD2 matching 13 bases. The germline gives CDR1 LNHDA, CDR2 SQIVND (reference sequence). V shed 6 bases and J 3 bases; nucleotides not matched to a gene: 6. The CDR3 contains 16 residues. In DNA form, the CDR3 reads TGTGCCAGTAGCCTATGGACTAGCGGGGGTACAGATACGCAGTATTTT. It codes for CASSLWTSGGTDTQYF.

The chain couples TRBV28 to TRBJ1-4; D is perhaps TRBD1 (6 bases). Per germline, CDR1 MDHEN and CDR2 SYDVKM. V was clipped by 8 bases and J by 8 bases, with 15 bases between them. The CDR3 extends over 13 amino acids. The CDR3 loop reads CASRGQGKEKLFF. The CDR3 DNA follows: TGTGCCAGCCGCGGGCAGGGGAAGGAAAAACTGTTTTTT.

The chain couples TRBV5-6 to TRBJ1-3; no definite D call. Germline CDR1 SGHDT, CDR2 YYEEEE. Trimming took 0 bases from V and 2 from J, leaving 9 bases between them. This CDR3 is built from 15 residues. The CDR3 nucleotides read TGTGCCAGCAGCTTGGTCAGTTCTGCTGGAAACACCATATATTTT. Amino acids: CASSLVSSAGNTIYF.

In DNA, the CDR3 is TGTGCCAGCAGCCCCCAAGTTCGGTACAGCGGTCAGCCCCAGCATTTT. It is translated as CASSPQVRYSGQPQHF. The V and J genes are TRBV5-5 and TRBJ1-5, with D hard to call. The CDR3 covers 16 residues. Trimming took off 4 bases at V and 6 bases at J, with 20 bases between the two ends. Germline assignment: CDR1 SGHKS and CDR2 YYEKEE (reference sequence).

J is TRBJ2-6 and V is TRBV5-1; 8 nucleotides align to TRBD1. The CDR3 covers 18 residues. CDR1 and CDR2 (germline): SGHRS, YFSETQ. Trimming at V came to 3 bases and at J to 0 bases, leaving 8 bases not matched to a gene. CDR3 sequence reads: CASSSSGTGLSGANVLTF. CDR3 bases: TGCGCCAGCAGCTCGTCCGGGACAGGCCTCTCTGGGGCCAACGTCCTGACTTTC.